One sample yielded the 26 T cell receptor beta chains listed below, sequenced in a study of beta chain features in type 1 diabetes. Reverse transcription of all isolated RNA meant that expressed TCRB transcripts were sequenced. TCRdb's table, derived via immunoSEQ multiplex PCR, lists solely in-frame clones and lacks some. The table shows under 450,000 clones, with over 11% occurring only once. Sequenced input: naive CD4+ T cells from blood. The receptors derive from a young man in good health.

This clone was counted only a few times. This sequence joins TRBV28 and TRBJ2-7; D is ambiguous. V dropped 4 bases and J dropped 3 bases, with 13 bases sitting between them. Germline assignment: CDR1 MDHEN and CDR2 SYDVKM. This CDR3 region has 14 residues. The CDR3 nucleotides read TGTGCCAGCAGTTCACACAGAACACACTACGAGCAGTACGTC. The encoded protein is CASSSHRTHYEQYV.

This clone has more than one count but fewer than ten. The chain combines TRBV7-2 with TRBJ1-3; D possibly corresponds to TRBD1 (6 bases). Germline assignment: CDR1 SGHTA and CDR2 FQGNSA. The V and J ends lost 1 base and 6 bases respectively, with 13 bases between them. There are 15 residues in the CDR3. Here the CDR3 reads CASSLGGTILNTIYF. CDR3 DNA sequence: TGTGCCAGCAGCTTAGGCGGGACAATTCTAAACACCATATATTTT.

The chain is built from TRBV7-9 and TRBJ2-7, with a weak D call TRBD2 (5 bases). The CDR3 extends over 13 amino acids. The germline gives CDR1 SEHNR, CDR2 FQNEAQ (reference sequence). The V end was cut by 5 bases, the J end by 2 bases, with 10 bases between. CDR3 loop: CASSPAGTYEQYV. In nucleotides, the CDR3 is TGTGCCAGCAGCCCCGCGGGCACCTACGAGCAGTACGTC.

The rearrangement joins TRBV2 to TRBJ2-6; D possibly corresponds to TRBD1 (5 bases). Germline V CDR1 and CDR2: SNHLY, FYNNEI. V was pared by 0 bases and J by 0 bases, with 9 bases between. This CDR3 is built from 17 residues. CDR3 amino acids: CASSEAGHPSGANVLTF. Here the CDR3 DNA reads TGTGCCAGCAGTGAAGCGGGGCATCCCTCTGGGGCCAACGTCCTGACTTTC. Supplemented by reference TRBV2 and TRBJ2-6, the full variable domain reads EPEVTQTPSHQVTQMGQEVILRCVPISNHLYFYWYRQILGQKVEFLVSFYNNEISEKSEIFDDQFSVERPDGSNFTLKIRSTKLEDSAMYFCASSEAGHPSGANVLTFGAGSRLTVL.

The chain carries TRBV18 and TRBJ2-3; D ambiguous. The CDR3 consists of 15 residues. The ends were cut back, 6 bases at V and 2 bases at J, with 15 bases in the middle. Germline CDR1 is KGHSH and CDR2 is LQKENI. The CDR3 sequence is CASSRQHPVTDTQYF. The CDR3, as DNA: TGTGCCAGCTCCAGGCAGCACCCCGTCACAGATACGCAGTATTTT.

This clone was recorded a few times. The chain uses TRBV4-1 and TRBJ2-3; 7 nucleotides match TRBD2. The V gene's germline CDR1 is MGHRA and CDR2 YSYEKL. J was trimmed by 5 bases and V by 3 bases; bases with no gene match: 11. The CDR3 has 16 amino acids. CDR3 in DNA: TGCGCCAGCAGCCATCTCGGGACTACAAGGATAGATACGCAGTATTTT. This translates into CASSHLGTTRIDTQYF.

V is TRBV18 and J is TRBJ2-4, with no clear D. Germline assignment: CDR1 KGHSH and CDR2 LQKENI. The CDR3 spans 17 residues. Trimming took off 0 bases at V and 0 bases at J, with 12 bases between the two ends. The CDR3 bases are TGTGCCAGCTCACCACCGGCAGTAGAGTTAGCCAAAAACATTCAGTACTTC. Translated: CASSPPAVELAKNIQYF.

The V gene is TRBV30, the J gene TRBJ1-1; 10 bases line up with TRBD1. In germline, CDR1 is GTSNPN, CDR2 SVGIG (reference sequence). V lost 2 bases to trimming and J lost 2 bases; unmatched junction nucleotides: 8. The CDR3 covers 16 residues. CDR3 in amino acids: CAWSLRQGAGNTEAFF. The CDR3 DNA reads as TGTGCCTGGAGTCTGCGACAGGGGGCGGGTAACACTGAAGCTTTCTTT. Full variable domain (rest looked up from reference TRBV30 and TRBJ1-1): SQTIHQWPATLVQPVGSPLSLECTVEGTSNPNLYWYRQAAGRGLQLLFYSVGIGQISSEVPQNLSASRPQDRQFILSSKKLLLSDSGFYLCAWSLRQGAGNTEAFFGQGTRLTVV.

J is TRBJ1-1 and V is TRBV19; 7 bases line up with TRBD1. The CDR3 sequence is 13 residues long. Germline V gene lookup returns CDR1 LNHDA and CDR2 SQIVND (reference sequence). The junction had 6 bases not matched to a gene; V was cut back by 7 bases and J by 4 bases. The CDR3: CASKGGGFTEAFF. In DNA form, the CDR3 reads TGTGCCAGTAAAGGAGGGGGCTTCACTGAAGCTTTCTTT.

This clone was detected a few times. The gene calls are TRBV11-2 and TRBJ2-7, with a possible D match to TRBD2 (5 bases). This CDR3 is built from 13 residues. From germline, CDR1 is SGHAT and CDR2 FQNNGV. V lost 1 base, J lost 1 base, and 5 bases lay in between. CDR3 protein: CASSLGGSYEQYV. The CDR3 nucleotides read TGTGCCAGCAGCTTAGGAGGGTCCTACGAGCAGTACGTC.

This clone was seen a few times. The gene calls are TRBV30 and TRBJ2-1; D call uncertain. V shed 0 bases and J shed 11 bases, with 17 bases lying between them. CDR1 and CDR2 (germline): GTSNPN, SVGIG (reference sequence). This CDR3 has 14 amino acids. Written as DNA, the CDR3 is TGTGCCTGGAGTGTACGGGTTATGGAGAAAAAGCAGTTCTTC. Translation: CAWSVRVMEKKQFF. Looking up the rest from reference TRBV30 and TRBJ2-1 gives the full variable domain: SQTIHQWPATLVQPVGSPLSLECTVEGTSNPNLYWYRQAAGRGLQLLFYSVGIGQISSEVPQNLSASRPQDRQFILSSKKLLLSDSGFYLCAWSVRVMEKKQFFGPGTRLTVL.

As for this clone: At the DNA level, this CDR3 is encoded by other sequences in the same sample as well. The chain joins TRBV27 to TRBJ1-5; tentatively, D is TRBD1 (5 bases). The CDR3 has 14 residues. The germline CDR1 and CDR2 sequences are MNHEY and SMNVEV (reference sequence). Trimming cost V 3 bases and J 4 bases, with 10 bases left between them. CDR3 sequence reads: CASSFGDGNQPQHF. The CDR3 nucleotides are TGTGCCAGCAGTTTTGGGGACGGAAATCAGCCCCAGCATTTT.

This clone was detected a few times. The chain carries TRBV4-1 and TRBJ2-5; D unresolved. V dropped 1 base and J dropped 5 bases, with 14 bases sitting between them. Germline V CDR1 and CDR2: MGHRA, YSYEKL. The CDR3 consists of 15 residues. CDR3 sequence (DNA): TGCGCCAGCAGCCAAGGTCCTCTAGGGTCGGAGACCCAGTACTTC. It codes for CASSQGPLGSETQYF.

The rearrangement uses TRBV7-2 and TRBJ1-1; tentatively, D is TRBD1 (5 bases). V was cut by 1 base and J by 0 bases, with 9 bases left in between. Germline CDR1 and CDR2: SGHTA and FQGNSA. CDR3 size: 15 residues. CDR3 sequence: CASSLGGQMNTEAFF. DNA of the CDR3: TGTGCCAGCAGCTTAGGGGGCCAGATGAACACTGAAGCTTTCTTT.

V gene TRBV18 combines with J gene TRBJ2-7; perhaps TRBD1 as D (6 bases). Germline CDR1 is KGHSH and CDR2 is LQKENI. The CDR3 is 18 residues long. Deletions cut 3 bases from V and 4 bases from J, with 25 bases between. The CDR3 region has the DNA TGTGCCAGCTCACCTCTACCCTCCATCGGACAGACCACTTACGAGCAGTACTTC. Amino acid sequence: CASSPLPSIGQTTYEQYF.

The V and J genes are TRBV7-9 and TRBJ1-2, with D unresolved. V dropped 4 bases and J dropped 8 bases, with 14 bases sitting between them. Germline lookup yields CDR1 SEHNR and CDR2 FQNEAQ (reference sequence). The length of the CDR3 is 13 residues. The CDR3 spells CASSWALVHGYTF. CDR3 DNA sequence: TGTGCCAGCAGCTGGGCTCTGGTCCACGGCTACACCTTC.

The J gene is TRBJ2-7, the V gene TRBV4-3; D remains unclear. V dropped 1 base and J dropped 4 bases, with 11 bases sitting between them. Germline CDR1 and CDR2: LGHNA and YSLEER. This CDR3 spans 14 amino acids. DNA of the CDR3: TGCGCCAGCAGCCAAGTAGGCTTTTCGTACGAGCAGTACTTC. This codes for CASSQVGFSYEQYF.

The chain joins TRBV7-9 to TRBJ1-2; D gene ambiguous. CDR1 is SEHNR, CDR2 FQNEAQ, per germline (reference sequence). V lost 5 bases and J 3 bases, leaving 7 bases between the germline ends. CDR3 size: 12 residues. CDR3 coding DNA: TGTGCCAGCAGCGATACATACTATGGCTACACCTTC. This codes for CASSDTYYGYTF.

This chain joins TRBV30 and TRBJ2-1; TRBD2 matches at 7 bases. The germline gives CDR1 GTSNPN, CDR2 SVGIG (reference sequence). After removal of 1 base from V and 9 bases from J, the junction contained 6 bases not matched to a gene. This CDR3 comprises 13 residues. The CDR3 DNA reads TGTGCCTGGAGTGCAACACTAGCGAGTGAGCAGTTCTTC. It encodes CAWSATLASEQFF.

V is TRBV6-5 and J is TRBJ2-3; 10 nucleotides align to TRBD1. Per the germline V gene, CDR1 is MNHEY and CDR2 is SVGAGI. This CDR3 is 15 amino acids long. Trimming at V came to 7 bases and at J to 0 bases, leaving 4 bases not matched to a gene. The CDR3 here is CASTRTGGSTDTQYF. As DNA, the CDR3 is TGTGCCAGCACCAGGACAGGGGGGAGCACAGATACGCAGTATTTT.

Only one count was recorded for this clone. The chain employs TRBV7-3 and TRBJ1-5; D is unresolved. The CDR3 totals 14 residues. Looked up from germline, CDR1 is SGHTA and CDR2 is FQGTGA. Trimming left V 5 bases short and J 0 bases short, with 8 bases between. In DNA form, the CDR3 reads TGTGCCAGCAGCCCCGACGGTAGCAATCAGCCCCAGCATTTT. It specifies CASSPDGSNQPQHF. The full variable domain, with the rest looked up from reference TRBV7-3 and TRBJ1-5, is GAGVSQTPSNKVTEKGKYVELRCDPISGHTALYWYRQSLGQGPEFLIYFQGTGAADDSGLPNDRFFAVRPEGSVSTLKIQRTERGDSAVYLCASSPDGSNQPQHFGDGTRLSIL.

This clone was detected a few times. One end of the junction does not line up with germline, which may come from a read error. The rearrangement joins TRBV5-6 to TRBJ1-4, with D unresolved. Germline loops: CDR1 SGHDT, CDR2 YYEEEE. The CDR3 has 12 residues. Here the CDR3 reads CASSYNGDSPTF. The CDR3 nucleotides read TGTGCCAGCAGCTATAACGGCGATTCTCCGACTTTT.

The CDR3 is CAWTPGQTNYGYTF. As DNA, the CDR3 is TGTGCCTGGACTCCGGGGCAAACTAACTATGGCTACACCTTC. The chain couples TRBV30 to TRBJ1-2, with D possibly being TRBD1 (5 bases). Trimming took 4 bases from V and 0 from J, leaving 12 bases between them. This CDR3 has 14 residues. Germline V gives CDR1 GTSNPN, CDR2 SVGIG (reference sequence).

About this clone: Within the sample, other DNA sequences also encode this same CDR3. The chain has TRBV7-3 and TRBJ2-1; perhaps TRBD2 as D (5 bases). This CDR3 has 15 amino acids. CDR1 and CDR2 from the germline V gene are SGHTA and FQGTGA. V was clipped by 2 bases and J by 0 bases, with 8 bases between them. CDR3 coding DNA: TGTGCCAGCAGCTTAGACCGGGGCTCCTACAATGAGCAGTTCTTC. This translates into CASSLDRGSYNEQFF.

A few counts support this clone. The chain employs TRBV18 and TRBJ2-2; the D gene could be TRBD1 or TRBD2 (5 bases each). Germline CDR1 reads KGHSH; CDR2 reads LQKENI. The V end lost 2 bases, the J end lost 3 bases, and 10 bases lay between the germline ends. This CDR3 spans 15 amino acids. Written as DNA, the CDR3 is TGTGCCAGCTCACCAGGGACGCTTTACACCGGGGAGCTGTTTTTT. This gives the protein CASSPGTLYTGELFF.

The sample holds a few counts of this clone. V gene TRBV6-6 combines with J gene TRBJ1-5; a possible D gene is TRBD1 (6 bases). The V gene's germline CDR1 is MNHNY and CDR2 SVGAGI (reference sequence). This CDR3 has 15 amino acids. Trimming took off 8 bases at V and 3 bases at J, with 17 bases between the two ends. CDR3 region: CASRPLRDNNQPQHF. CDR3 nucleotides: TGTGCCAGCCGTCCCCTTAGGGACAACAATCAGCCCCAGCATTTT.